The 9 T cell receptor beta chains below were found in one sample sequenced in a study of shared clonotypes between healthy human individuals. This table comes from immunoSEQ multiplex PCR, and its TCRdb copy is limited to in-frame clones, with some not included. The table records 95,000 to 120,000 clones, more than 65% of them present only once. Input material: memory CD8+ T cells sorted from blood. Sample subset: CD45RO+ cells pooled with CCR7-negative TemRA cells. The receptors were gathered from a woman in her twenties or thirties in good health.

This clone was picked up one time. This sequence joins TRBV28 and TRBJ2-7; 10 bases agree with TRBD2. Germline values: CDR1 MDHEN, CDR2 SYDVKM. The trim removed 6 bases at V and 1 base at J, leaving 9 bases unmatched. This CDR3 spans 16 amino acids. CDR3 region: CASSQDGTSVSYEQYF. For the CDR3, the DNA is TGTGCCAGCAGCCAGGACGGGACTAGCGTATCCTACGAGCAGTACTTC.

The chain uses TRBV2 and TRBJ1-5, with D possibly matching TRBD1 (6 bases). Germline CDR1 reads SNHLY; CDR2 reads FYNNEI. Trimming pared 0 bases from V and 4 bases from J, leaving 13 bases between. The CDR3 is 16 amino acids. CDR3 protein: CASSEAGQGLNQPQHF. CDR3 in DNA: TGTGCCAGCAGTGAAGCGGGCCAGGGGCTTAATCAGCCCCAGCATTTT.

This clone has a handful of counts. The chain couples TRBV7-9 to TRBJ2-4; D is uncertain. Trimming removed 5 bases from V and 0 bases from J, with 11 bases in between. This CDR3 contains 15 residues. Germline CDR1 is SEHNR and CDR2 is FQNEAQ (reference sequence). CDR3 in amino acids: CASSHSGLAKNIQYF. CDR3 bases: TGTGCCAGCAGCCACTCGGGTCTAGCCAAAAACATTCAGTACTTC.

The rearrangement uses TRBV25-1 and TRBJ1-1, with TRBD1 matching over 8 bases. Germline assignment: CDR1 MGHDK and CDR2 SYGVNS. V lost 2 bases to trimming and J lost 4 bases; unmatched junction nucleotides: 3. This CDR3 region has 14 residues. The CDR3 DNA sequence: TGTGCCAGCAGTGAACAGGGGGCGATCACTGAAGCTTTCTTT. It codes for CASSEQGAITEAFF.

The chain combines TRBV5-1 with TRBJ1-1; D call uncertain. This CDR3 is built from 14 residues. V was shortened by 2 bases and J by 1 base, with 9 bases between the two germline ends. Looked up from germline, CDR1 is SGHRS and CDR2 is YFSETQ. CDR3 region: CASSFSVRNTEAFF. The CDR3 DNA reads as TGCGCCAGCAGCTTCTCAGTTAGGAACACTGAAGCTTTCTTT.

Turning to this clone: This may be a read error, as it is one base from a much larger clone. The rearrangement joins TRBV4-1 to TRBJ2-7; TRBD2 agrees at 9 bases. Germline V gene data show CDR1 as MGHRA and CDR2 as YSYEKL. Trimming at V came to 0 bases and at J to 4 bases, leaving 4 bases not matched to a gene. This CDR3 has 15 residues. CDR3 nucleotides: TGCGCCAGCAGCCAAGATCCAGCGGGAGGATACGAGCAGTACTTC. Translating it yields CASSQDPAGGYEQYF.

This clone has more than one count but fewer than ten. The chain employs TRBV7-2 and TRBJ2-7; TRBD2 is a possible D gene (6 bases). This CDR3 has 14 residues. Germline V CDR1 and CDR2: SGHTA, FQGNSA. Trimming removed 0 bases at V and 3 bases at J, with 9 bases between. The CDR3 coding sequence is TGTGCCAGCAGCTTAGCAAGGCGGGACTACGAGCAGTACTTC. Translated: CASSLARRDYEQYF.

This clone has only a few counts. The rearrangement joins TRBV9 to TRBJ2-7; D unresolved. The CDR3 loop spans 13 amino acids. With 2 bases removed from V and 0 bases from J, the gap between germline ends came to 6 bases. CDR1 is SGDLS, CDR2 YYNGEE, per germline. CDR3 DNA sequence: TGTGCCAGCAGCGTGGCTAGCTCCTACGAGCAGTACTTC. Translating gives CASSVASSYEQYF.

The chain joins TRBV29-1 to TRBJ2-5; the match to TRBD1 covers 8 bases. Germline values: CDR1 SQVTM, CDR2 ANQGSEA. This CDR3 is 17 amino acids long. V was clipped by 6 bases and J by 2 bases; unmatched bases: 17. Here the CDR3 DNA reads TGCAGCGTCGCTAATCCCGGACAGGGTGGTGGGCAAGAGACCCAGTACTTC. Translating gives CSVANPGQGGGQETQYF.